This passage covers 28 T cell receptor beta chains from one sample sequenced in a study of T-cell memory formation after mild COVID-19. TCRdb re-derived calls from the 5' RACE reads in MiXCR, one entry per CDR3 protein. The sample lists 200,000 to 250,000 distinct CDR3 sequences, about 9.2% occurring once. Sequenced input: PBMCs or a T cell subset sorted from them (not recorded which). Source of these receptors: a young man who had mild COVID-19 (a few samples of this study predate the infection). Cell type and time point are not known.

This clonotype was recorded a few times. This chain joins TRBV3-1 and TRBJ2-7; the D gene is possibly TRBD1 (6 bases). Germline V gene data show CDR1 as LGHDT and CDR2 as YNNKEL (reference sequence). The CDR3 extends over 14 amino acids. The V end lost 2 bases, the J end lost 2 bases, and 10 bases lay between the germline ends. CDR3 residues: CASSQQGHPYEQYF. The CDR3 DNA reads TGTGCCAGCAGCCAACAGGGACATCCCTACGAGCAGTACTTC.

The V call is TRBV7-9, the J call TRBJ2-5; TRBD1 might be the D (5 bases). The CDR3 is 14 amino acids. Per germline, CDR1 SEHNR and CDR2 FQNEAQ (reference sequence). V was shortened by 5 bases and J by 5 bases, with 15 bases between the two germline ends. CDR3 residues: CASSLAGFGETQYF. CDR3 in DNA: TGTGCCAGCAGCCTCGCAGGGTTCGGTGAGACCCAGTACTTC. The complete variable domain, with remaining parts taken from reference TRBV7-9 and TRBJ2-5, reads DTGVSQNPRHKITKRGQNVTFRCDPISEHNRLYWYRQTLGQGPEFLTYFQNEAQLEKSRLLSDRFSAERPKGSFSTLEIQRTEQGDSAMYLCASSLAGFGETQYFGPGTRLLVL.

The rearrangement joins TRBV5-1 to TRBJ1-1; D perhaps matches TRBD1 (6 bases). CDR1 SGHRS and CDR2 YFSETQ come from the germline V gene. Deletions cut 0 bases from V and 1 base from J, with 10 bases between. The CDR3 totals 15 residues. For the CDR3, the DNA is TGCGCCAGCAGCTTGGTACAGGGCCGGAACACTGAAGCTTTCTTT. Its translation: CASSLVQGRNTEAFF.

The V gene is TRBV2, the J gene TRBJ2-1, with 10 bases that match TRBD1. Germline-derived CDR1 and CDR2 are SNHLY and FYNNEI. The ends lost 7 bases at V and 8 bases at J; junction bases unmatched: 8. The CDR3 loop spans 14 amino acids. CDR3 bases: TGTGCCAGCACTTCGACAGGGGGCGAGGATGAGCAGTTCTTC. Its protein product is CASTSTGGEDEQFF.

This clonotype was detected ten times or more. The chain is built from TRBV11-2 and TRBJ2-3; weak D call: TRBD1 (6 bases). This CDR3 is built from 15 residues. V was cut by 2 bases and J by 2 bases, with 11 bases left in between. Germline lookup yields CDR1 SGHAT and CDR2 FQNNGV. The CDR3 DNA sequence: TGTGCCAGCAGCTTATCCGACAGGTACACAGATACGCAGTATTTT. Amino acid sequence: CASSLSDRYTDTQYF.

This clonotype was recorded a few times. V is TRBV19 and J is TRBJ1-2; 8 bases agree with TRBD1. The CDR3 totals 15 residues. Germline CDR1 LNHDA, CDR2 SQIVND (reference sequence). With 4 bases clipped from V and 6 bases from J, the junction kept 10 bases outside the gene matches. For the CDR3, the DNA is TGTGCCAGTAGTAATGGACAGGGACCCTTTGATGGCTACACCTTC. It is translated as CASSNGQGPFDGYTF.

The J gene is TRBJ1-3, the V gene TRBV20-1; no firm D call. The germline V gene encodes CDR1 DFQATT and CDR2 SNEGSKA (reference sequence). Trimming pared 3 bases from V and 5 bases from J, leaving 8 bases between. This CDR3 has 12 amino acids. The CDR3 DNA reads TGCAGTGCTAGGGAGGGTAGAAACACCATATATTTT. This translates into CSAREGRNTIYF.

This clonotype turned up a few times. CDR3 nucleotide sequence: TGCGCCAGCAGCCAAGAAACAGGCTATGGCTACACCTTC. Translating it yields CASSQETGYGYTF. The chain joins TRBV4-3 to TRBJ1-2; D perhaps matches TRBD1 (5 bases). V was cut by 0 bases and J by 4 bases, with 6 bases left in between. This CDR3 is 13 amino acids long. In germline, CDR1 is LGHNA, CDR2 YSLEER.

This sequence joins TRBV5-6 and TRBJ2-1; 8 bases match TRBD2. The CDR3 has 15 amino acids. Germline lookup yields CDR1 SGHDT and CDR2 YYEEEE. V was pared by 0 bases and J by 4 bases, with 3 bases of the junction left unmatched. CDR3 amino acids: CASSLAGGWYNEQFF. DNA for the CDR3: TGTGCCAGCAGCTTGGCGGGAGGGTGGTACAATGAGCAGTTCTTC.

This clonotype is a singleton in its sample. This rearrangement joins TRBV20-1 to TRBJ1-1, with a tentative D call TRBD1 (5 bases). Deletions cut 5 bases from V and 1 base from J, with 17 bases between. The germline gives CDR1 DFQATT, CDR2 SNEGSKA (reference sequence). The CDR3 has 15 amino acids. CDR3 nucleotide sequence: TGCAGTGCTGTTACGCCGGGAGACAGGAACACTGAAGCTTTCTTT. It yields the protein CSAVTPGDRNTEAFF.

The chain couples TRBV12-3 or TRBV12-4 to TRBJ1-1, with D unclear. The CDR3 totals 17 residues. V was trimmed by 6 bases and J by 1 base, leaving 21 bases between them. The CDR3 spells CASSPIVRVWGNTEAFF. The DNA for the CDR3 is TGTGCCAGCAGCCCCATAGTCCGGGTATGGGGGAACACTGAAGCTTTCTTT.

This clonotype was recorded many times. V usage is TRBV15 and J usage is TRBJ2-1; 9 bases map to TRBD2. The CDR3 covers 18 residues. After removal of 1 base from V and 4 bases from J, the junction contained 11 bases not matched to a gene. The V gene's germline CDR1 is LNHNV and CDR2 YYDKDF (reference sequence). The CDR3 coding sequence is TGTGCCACCAGCAGAGCCCGACTGACTAGCGGTCAATACAATGAGCAGTTCTTC. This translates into CATSRARLTSGQYNEQFF.

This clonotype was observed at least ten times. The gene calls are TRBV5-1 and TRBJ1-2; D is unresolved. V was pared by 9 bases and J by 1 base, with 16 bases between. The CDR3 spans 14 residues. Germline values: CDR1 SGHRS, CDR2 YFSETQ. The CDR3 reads CATLLGLLNYGYTF. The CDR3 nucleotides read TGCGCCACCCTCCTCGGGCTCCTTAACTATGGCTACACCTTC.

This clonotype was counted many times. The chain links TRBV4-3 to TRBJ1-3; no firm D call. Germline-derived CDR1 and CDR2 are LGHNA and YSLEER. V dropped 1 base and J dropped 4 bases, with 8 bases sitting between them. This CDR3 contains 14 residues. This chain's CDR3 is CASSQGNGGNTIYF. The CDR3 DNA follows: TGCGCCAGCAGCCAAGGGAATGGGGGAAACACCATATATTTT.

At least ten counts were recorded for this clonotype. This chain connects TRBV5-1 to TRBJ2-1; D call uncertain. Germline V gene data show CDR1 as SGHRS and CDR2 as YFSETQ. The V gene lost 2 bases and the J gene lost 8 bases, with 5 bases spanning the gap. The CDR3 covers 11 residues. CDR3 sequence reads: CASSLRDEQFF. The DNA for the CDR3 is TGCGCCAGCAGCTTAAGGGATGAGCAGTTCTTC.

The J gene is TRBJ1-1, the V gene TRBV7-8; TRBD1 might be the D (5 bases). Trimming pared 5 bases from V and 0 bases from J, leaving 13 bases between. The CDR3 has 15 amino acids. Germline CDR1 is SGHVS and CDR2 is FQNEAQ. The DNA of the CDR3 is TGTGCCAGCAGCCCACCGGGGGGATTGAACACTGAAGCTTTCTTT. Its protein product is CASSPPGGLNTEAFF.

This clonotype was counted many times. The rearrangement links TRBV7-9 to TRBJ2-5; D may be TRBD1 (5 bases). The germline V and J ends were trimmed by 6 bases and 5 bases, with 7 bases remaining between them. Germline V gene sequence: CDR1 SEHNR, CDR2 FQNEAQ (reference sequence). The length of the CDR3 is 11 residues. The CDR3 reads CASRQEETQYF. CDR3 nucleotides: TGTGCCAGCAGACAGGAGGAGACCCAGTACTTC.

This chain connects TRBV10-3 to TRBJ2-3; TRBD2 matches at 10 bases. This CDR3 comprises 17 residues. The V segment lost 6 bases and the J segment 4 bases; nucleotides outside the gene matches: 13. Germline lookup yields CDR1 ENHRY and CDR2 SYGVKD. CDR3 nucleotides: TGTGCCATCAGACAACCCCTAGGACTAGCGGTTTCAGATACGCAGTATTTT. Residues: CAIRQPLGLAVSDTQYF.

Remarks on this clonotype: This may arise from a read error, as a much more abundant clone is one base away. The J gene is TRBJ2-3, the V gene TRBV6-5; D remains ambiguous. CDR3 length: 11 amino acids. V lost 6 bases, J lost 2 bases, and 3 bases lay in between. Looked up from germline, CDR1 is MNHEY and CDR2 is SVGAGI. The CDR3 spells CASRDTDTQYF. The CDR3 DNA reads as TGTGCCAGCAGAGACACAGATACGCAGTATTTT.

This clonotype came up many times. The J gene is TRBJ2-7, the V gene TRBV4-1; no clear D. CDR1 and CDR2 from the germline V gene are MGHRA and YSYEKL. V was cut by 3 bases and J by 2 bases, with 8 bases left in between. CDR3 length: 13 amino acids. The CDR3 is CASSHAQTYEQYF. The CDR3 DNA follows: TGCGCCAGCAGCCATGCACAAACCTACGAGCAGTACTTC.

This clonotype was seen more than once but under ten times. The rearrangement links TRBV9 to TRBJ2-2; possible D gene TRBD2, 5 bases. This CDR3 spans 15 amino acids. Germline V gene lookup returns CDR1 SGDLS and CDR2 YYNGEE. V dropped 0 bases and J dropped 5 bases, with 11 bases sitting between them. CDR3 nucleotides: TGTGCCAGCAGCGTAGAAGGGAGAAGGACCGGGGAGCTGTTTTTT. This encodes CASSVEGRRTGELFF.

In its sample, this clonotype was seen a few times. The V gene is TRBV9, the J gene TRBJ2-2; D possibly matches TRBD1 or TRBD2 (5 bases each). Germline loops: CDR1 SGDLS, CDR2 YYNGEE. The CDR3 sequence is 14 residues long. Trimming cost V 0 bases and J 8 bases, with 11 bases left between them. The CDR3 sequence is CASSVAGTPGELFF. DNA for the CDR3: TGTGCCAGCAGCGTAGCCGGGACCCCGGGGGAGCTGTTTTTT. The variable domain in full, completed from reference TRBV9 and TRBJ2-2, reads DSGVTQTPKHLITATGQRVTLRCSPRSGDLSVYWYQQSLDQGLQFLIQYYNGEERAKGNILERFSAQQFPDLHSELNLSSLELGDSALYFCASSVAGTPGELFFGEGSRLTVL.

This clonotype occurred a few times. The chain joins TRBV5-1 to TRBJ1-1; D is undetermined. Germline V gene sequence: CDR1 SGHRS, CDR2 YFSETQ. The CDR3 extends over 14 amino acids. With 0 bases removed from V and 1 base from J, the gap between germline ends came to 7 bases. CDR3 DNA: TGCGCCAGCAGCTTGGCCTTAGCGAACACTGAAGCTTTCTTT. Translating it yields CASSLALANTEAFF.

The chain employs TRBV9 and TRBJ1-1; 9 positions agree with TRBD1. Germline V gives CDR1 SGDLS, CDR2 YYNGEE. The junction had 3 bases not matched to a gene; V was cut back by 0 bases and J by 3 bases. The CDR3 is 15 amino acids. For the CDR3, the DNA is TGTGCCAGCAGCGTAGAAGGACAGGGGTACACTGAAGCTTTCTTT. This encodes CASSVEGQGYTEAFF.

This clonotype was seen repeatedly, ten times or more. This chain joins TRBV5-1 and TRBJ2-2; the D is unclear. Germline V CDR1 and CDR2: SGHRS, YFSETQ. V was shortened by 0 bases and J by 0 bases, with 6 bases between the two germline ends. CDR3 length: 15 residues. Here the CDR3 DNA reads TGCGCCAGCAGCTTGGGGGTCACGAACACCGGGGAGCTGTTTTTT. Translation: CASSLGVTNTGELFF.

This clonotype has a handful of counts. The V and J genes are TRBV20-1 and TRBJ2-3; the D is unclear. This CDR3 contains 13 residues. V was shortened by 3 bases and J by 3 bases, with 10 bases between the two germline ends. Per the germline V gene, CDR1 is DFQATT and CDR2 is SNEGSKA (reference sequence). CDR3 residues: CSARGLGTDTQYF. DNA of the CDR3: TGCAGTGCTAGGGGATTAGGGACAGATACGCAGTATTTT.

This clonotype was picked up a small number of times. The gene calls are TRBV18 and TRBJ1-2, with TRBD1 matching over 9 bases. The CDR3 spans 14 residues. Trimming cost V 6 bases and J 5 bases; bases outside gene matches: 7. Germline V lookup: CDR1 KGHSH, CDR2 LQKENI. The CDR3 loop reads CASSPTGQGYGYTF. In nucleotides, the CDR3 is TGTGCCAGCTCTCCCACTGGACAGGGGTATGGCTACACCTTC. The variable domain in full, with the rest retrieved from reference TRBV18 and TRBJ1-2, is NAGVMQNPRHLVRRRGQEARLRCSPMKGHSHVYWYRQLPEEGLKFMVYLQKENIIDESGMPKERFSAEFPKEGPSILRIQQVVRGDSAAYFCASSPTGQGYGYTFGSGTRLTVV.

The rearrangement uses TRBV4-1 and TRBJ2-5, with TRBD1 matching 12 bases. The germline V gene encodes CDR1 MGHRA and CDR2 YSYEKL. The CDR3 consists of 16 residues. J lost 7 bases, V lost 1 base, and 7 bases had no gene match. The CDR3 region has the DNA TGCGCCAGCAGCCAAGTCCCCGGGACAGGGGGCGGGACCCAGTACTTC. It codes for CASSQVPGTGGGTQYF.